This TCR beta chain was captured by sequencing in a study of blood T cell repertoires in COVID-19. On the study more broadly: Spain, Italy and the United States supplied samples that represented acute and convalescent COVID-19. Sample material is recorded as cDNA or gDNA derived from T cells, B-cell-depleted T cells, or PBMCs.

Original processing notes: Amplification from reference gene primers served as the basis for estimated nucleated cell counts. Assay used: immunoSEQ multiplex PCR; TCRdb lists only in-frame clones, some missing. The V and J calls and clone size were taken over from that table, and D and trimming were inferred from the DNA. The data contain hundreds of thousands of clones, 70% to 90% of them singletons. The source is a woman aged 25 to 45 with acute or convalescent COVID-19. Specimen: peripheral blood.

CDR3 nucleotides: TGTGCCAGCAGCGAGGGTCGAGCCTCCTACAATGAGCAGTTCTTC. Translating it yields CASSEGRASYNEQFF. The chain has TRBV7-2 and TRBJ2-1; D might be TRBD2 (5 bases). From germline, CDR1 is SGHTA and CDR2 FQGNSA. Trimming stripped 5 bases from V and 0 bases from J, with 11 bases between. The CDR3 runs to 15 residues.